A selection of T cell receptor beta chains follows, all from one sample in a study of shared clonotypes between healthy human individuals. Profiled with immunoSEQ multiplex PCR; TCRdb holds only in-frame clones, not every one. The sample lists 800,000 or so clones, 96% occurring once. Sequencing was done on a sample of naive CD8+ T cells sorted from blood. The source of these receptors is a man younger than 45 in good health. Both conserved end residues are part of each CDR3. A D gene is named only where the DNA matches it firmly.

j_call | v_call | d_call | cdr3_nt | cdr3_aa
TRBJ1-5 | TRBV10-3 | - | TGTGCCATCAGTGAGTCGGCTTTGATGAGCAATCAGCCCCAGCATTTT | CAISESALMSNQPQHF
TRBJ2-1 | TRBV29-1 | - | TGCAGCGTGTGGGAATCCTACAATGAGCAGTTCTTC | CSVWESYNEQFF
TRBJ2-7 | TRBV9 | - | TGTGCCAGCAGCGGGACAGAAGGCAGAGGGTTCTACGAGCAGTACTTC | CASSGTEGRGFYEQYF
TRBJ2-4 | TRBV15 | - | TGTGCCACCAGCAGAATACCGGGATTAAACATTCAGTACTTC | CATSRIPGLNIQYF
TRBJ2-1 | TRBV19 | TRBD2 | TGTGCCAGTAGGGTCGGGACTAGCGGGAGGGCAAGGAATGAGCAGTTCTTC | CASRVGTSGRARNEQFF
TRBJ1-2 | TRBV13 | - | TGTGCCAGCAGCTTAGGGGCAAACTATGGCTACACCTTC | CASSLGANYGYTF
TRBJ1-5 | TRBV6-1 | - | TGTGCCAGCAGTGACCCCGGGATTGCGCCCCAGCATTTT | CASSDPGIAPQHF
TRBJ2-1 | TRBV29-1 | TRBD2 | TGCAGCGTGGGGGGGAGCGGGAGGGCCTCCTACAATGAGCAGTTCTTC | CSVGGSGRASYNEQFF
TRBJ2-3 | TRBV28 | - | TGTGCCAGCAGCTCCCCTAGTCATCCAGATACGCAGTATTTT | CASSSPSHPDTQYF
TRBJ2-7 | TRBV7-2 | - | TGTGCCAGCAGCTTACTCTCCGACTCCTACGAGCAGTACTTC | CASSLLSDSYEQYF